This T cell receptor (beta chain) was sequenced for a study of CD8 T cells in ankylosing spondylitis. Study-level points and caveats: Significant enrichment of disease-linked clones was reportedly seen in matched ankylosing spondylitis synovial fluid. Blood of patients with ankylosing spondylitis appeared to be characterized by a TCR beta motif of several highly homologous variants. In peripheral blood, disease-linked CD8+ clones occurred at relatively low frequencies.

Researchers built TCR beta libraries using quantitative 5'-RACE with molecular barcodes. TCRdb re-derived calls from the 5' RACE reads in MiXCR, one entry per CDR3 protein. The data hold 700,000 to 850,000 distinct CDR3 sequences, with about an eighth observed a single time. This clonotype has more than one count but fewer than ten. Its target is not known. Trimming shortened V by 5 bases and J by 3 bases, and 20 bases separated the two germline ends. There are 16 residues in the CDR3. Per the germline V gene, CDR1 is SGHTA and CDR2 is FQGNSA. The rearrangement joins TRBV7-2 to TRBJ2-7; D unresolved. The sequence was collected from a male donor with ankylosing spondylitis. Material: blood, either unsorted or a sorted T cell fraction (not recorded which). CDR3 in amino acids: CASSLRWGTRSYEQYF. The CDR3 DNA reads as TGTGCCAGCAGCCTCCGGTGGGGTACGAGGAGCTACGAGCAGTACTTC.